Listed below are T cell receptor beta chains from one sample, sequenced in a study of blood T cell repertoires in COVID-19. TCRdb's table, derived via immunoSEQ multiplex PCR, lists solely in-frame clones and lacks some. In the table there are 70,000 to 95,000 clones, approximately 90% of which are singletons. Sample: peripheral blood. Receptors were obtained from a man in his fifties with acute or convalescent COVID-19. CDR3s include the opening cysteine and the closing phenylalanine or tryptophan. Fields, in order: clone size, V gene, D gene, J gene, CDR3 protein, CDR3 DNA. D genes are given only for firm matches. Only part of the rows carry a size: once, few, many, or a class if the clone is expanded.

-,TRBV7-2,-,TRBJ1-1,CASSAVLTGTTEAFF,TGTGCCAGCAGCGCCGTCCTGACAGGAACCACTGAAGCTTTCTTT
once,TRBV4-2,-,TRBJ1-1,CASRLAQVNTEAFF,TGTGCCAGCAGACTGGCACAGGTCAACACTGAAGCTTTCTTT
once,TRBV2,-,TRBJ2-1,CASSDRGLYNEQFF,TGTGCCAGCAGTGACAGGGGATTATACAATGAGCAGTTCTTC
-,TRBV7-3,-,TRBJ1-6,CASSRLGGNSPLHF,TGTGCCAGCAGCCGACTAGGCGGGAATTCACCCCTCCACTTT
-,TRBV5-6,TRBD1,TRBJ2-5,CASSLGQGVETQYF,TGTGCCAGCAGTTTGGGACAGGGAGTGGAGACCCAGTACTTC
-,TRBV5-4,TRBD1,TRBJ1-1,CASSSQGYTEAFF,TGTGCCAGCAGCTCACAGGGGTACACTGAAGCTTTCTTT
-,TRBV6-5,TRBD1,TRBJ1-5,CASNDRGGNQPQHF,TGTGCCAGCAACGACAGGGGGGGCAATCAGCCCCAGCATTTT
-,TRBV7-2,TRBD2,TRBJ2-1,CASSLVLAGVYNEQFF,TGTGCCAGCAGCTTAGTTCTAGCGGGTGTTTACAATGAGCAGTTCTTC
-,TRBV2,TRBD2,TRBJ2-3,CASGPLAGEDTQYF,TGTGCCAGCGGCCCCTTAGCGGGCGAGGATACGCAGTATTTT
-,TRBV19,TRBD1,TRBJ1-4,CASSRQGEEKLFF,TGTGCCAGTAGTAGGCAGGGGGAGGAAAAACTGTTTTTT
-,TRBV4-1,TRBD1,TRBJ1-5,CASSPQGHRGGSNQPQHF,TGCGCCAGCAGCCCACAGGGGCACAGGGGTGGTAGCAATCAGCCCCAGCATTTT
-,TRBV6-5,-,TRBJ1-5,CASSYDGRKGKPQHF,TGTGCCAGCAGTTACGACGGACGGAAGGGGAAGCCCCAGCATTTT
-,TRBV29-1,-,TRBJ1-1,CSVPWRGGAFF,TGCAGCGTCCCTTGGAGGGGGGGAGCTTTCTTT
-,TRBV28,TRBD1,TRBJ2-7,CASSSSLRQGYEQYF,TGTGCCAGCAGTTCCTCGCTCCGACAGGGCTACGAGCAGTACTTC
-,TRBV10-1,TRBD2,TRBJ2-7,CATAPGTSSYEQYF,TGCGCCACCGCTCCCGGGACTAGCTCCTACGAGCAGTACTTC
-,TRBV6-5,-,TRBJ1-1,CASSYSIRGTEAFF,TGTGCCAGCAGTTACTCGATACGAGGCACTGAAGCTTTCTTT
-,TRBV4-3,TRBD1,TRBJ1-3,CASSRDLTGGRDTIYF,TGCGCCAGCAGCCGAGACCTGACAGGGGGCAGGGACACCATATATTTT
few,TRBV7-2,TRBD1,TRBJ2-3,CASSSQGRKGTDTQYF,TGTGCCAGCAGCTCACAGGGGAGAAAGGGCACAGATACGCAGTATTTT
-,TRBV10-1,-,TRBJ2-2,CASSEGGRRTGELFF,TGCGCCAGCAGTGAAGGAGGGAGAAGAACCGGGGAGCTGTTTTTT
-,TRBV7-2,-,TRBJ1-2,CASSSPATNGGYTF,TGTGCCAGCAGCTCCCCGGCAACTAACGGTGGCTACACCTTC
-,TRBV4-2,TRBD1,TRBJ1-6,CASTDTGGDHSPLHF,TGTGCCAGCACGGACACAGGGGGTGATCATTCACCCCTCCACTTT
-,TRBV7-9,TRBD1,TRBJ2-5,CASRGQETQYF,TGTGCCAGTAGGGGGCAGGAGACCCAGTACTTC
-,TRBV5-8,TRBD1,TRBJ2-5,CASSLGGTGQETQYF,TGTGCCAGCAGCTTGGGGGGGACAGGGCAAGAGACCCAGTACTTC
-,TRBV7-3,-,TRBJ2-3,CASSLSGGADTQYF,TGTGCCAGCAGTCTGTCGGGGGGCGCAGATACGCAGTATTTT
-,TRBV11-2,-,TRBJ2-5,CASSLAVQETQYF,TGTGCCAGCAGCTTAGCGGTACAAGAGACCCAGTACTTC
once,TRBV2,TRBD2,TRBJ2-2,CASYFDRTSGNSNTGELFF,TGTGCCAGCTACTTTGACCGGACTAGCGGGAACTCGAACACCGGGGAGCTGTTTTTT
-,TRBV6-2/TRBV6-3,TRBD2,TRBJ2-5,CASSHLGLERTQYF,TGTGCCAGCAGCCACCTTGGACTAGAACGGACCCAGTACTTC
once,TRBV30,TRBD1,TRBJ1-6,CAWSVPGTGDSPLHF,TGTGCCTGGAGTGTACCCGGGACAGGGGATTCACCCCTCCACTTT
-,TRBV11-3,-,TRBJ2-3,CASSPRHTDTQYF,TGTGCCAGCAGCCCGAGACATACCGATACGCAGTATTTT
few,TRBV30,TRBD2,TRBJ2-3,CAWSRAGTITDTQYF,TGTGCCTGGAGTCGGGCAGGGACTATCACAGATACGCAGTATTTT
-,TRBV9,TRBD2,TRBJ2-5,CASSARTGLAGGPRETQYF,TGTGCCAGCAGCGCCCGGACGGGACTAGCGGGGGGGCCGCGGGAGACCCAGTACTTC
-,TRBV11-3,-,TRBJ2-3,CASSLDIGQAGAYGTDTQYF,TGTGCCAGCAGCTTAGATATAGGCCAGGCGGGGGCGTATGGTACAGATACGCAGTATTTT
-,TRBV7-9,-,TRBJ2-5,CASSLTIQETQYF,TGTGCCAGCAGCCTTACTATCCAAGAGACCCAGTACTTC